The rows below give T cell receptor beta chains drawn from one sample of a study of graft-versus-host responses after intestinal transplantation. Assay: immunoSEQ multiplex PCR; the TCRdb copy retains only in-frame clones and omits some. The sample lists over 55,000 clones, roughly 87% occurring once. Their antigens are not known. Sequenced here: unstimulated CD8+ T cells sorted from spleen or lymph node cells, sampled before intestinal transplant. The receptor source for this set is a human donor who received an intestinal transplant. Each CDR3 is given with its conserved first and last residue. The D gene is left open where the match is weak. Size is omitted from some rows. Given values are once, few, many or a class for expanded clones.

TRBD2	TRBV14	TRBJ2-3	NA	TGTGCCAGCAGCCAAGATCCGAGCCAGGGAGGGAGGGAGGTGGAGACGCAGTATTTT	CASSQDPSQGGREVETQYF
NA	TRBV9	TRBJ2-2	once	TGTGCCAGCAGGACAGGAGGAAACACCGGGGAGCTGTTTTTT	CASRTGGNTGELFF
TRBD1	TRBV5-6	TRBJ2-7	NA	TGTGCCAGCAGCTGGGGACAGGGCGAGCAGTACTTC	CASSWGQGEQYF
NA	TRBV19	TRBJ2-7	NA	TGTGCCAGTAGTCCTCAGGGGAGCCCCTACGAGCAGTACTTC	CASSPQGSPYEQYF
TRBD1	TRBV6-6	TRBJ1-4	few	TGTGCCAGCAGTTATGGCGACAGGGAAACTAATGAAAAACTGTTTTTT	CASSYGDRETNEKLFF
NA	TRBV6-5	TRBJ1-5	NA	TGTGCCAGCAGTTACTCTGGCCATCAGCCCCAGCATTTT	CASSYSGHQPQHF
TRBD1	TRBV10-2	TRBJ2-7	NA	TGCGCCAGCAGTGAGAGGGACAGGGTCTCCTACGAGCAGTACTTC	CASSERDRVSYEQYF
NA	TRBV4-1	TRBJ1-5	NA	TGCGCCAGCAGCCAAGAGGCACAGGGCAATCAGCCCCAGCATTTT	CASSQEAQGNQPQHF
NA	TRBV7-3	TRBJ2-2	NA	TGTGCCAGCAGCTTAATCGGCGGGGAGCTGTTTTTT	CASSLIGGELFF
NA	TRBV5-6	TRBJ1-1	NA	TGTGCCAGCAGCTTGGTGGCCTACACTGAAGCTTTCTTT	CASSLVAYTEAFF
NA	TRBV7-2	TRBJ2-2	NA	TGTGCCAGCAGCTTAATTACCGGCGGGGAGCTGTTTTTT	CASSLITGGELFF
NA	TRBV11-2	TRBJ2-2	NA	TGTGCCAGCAGCTTAGGACGGGGAACCGGGGAGCTGTTTTTT	CASSLGRGTGELFF
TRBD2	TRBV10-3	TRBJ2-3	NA	TGTGCCATCAGTGAATCCGGGGGGGGGCCCACAGATACGCAGTATTTT	CAISESGGGPTDTQYF
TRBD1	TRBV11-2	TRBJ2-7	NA	TGTGCCAGCAGCTTAGAGGGACAGGGTATCACCTACGAGCAGTACTTC	CASSLEGQGITYEQYF
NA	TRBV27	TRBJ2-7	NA	TGTGCCAGCAGTGCCCAACAGGGTTACTCCCGCGAGCAGTACTTC	CASSAQQGYSREQYF
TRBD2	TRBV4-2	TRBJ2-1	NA	TGTGCCAGCAGCCCACGACTAGCGGGGGGTTCCTACAATGAGCAGTTCTTC	CASSPRLAGGSYNEQFF
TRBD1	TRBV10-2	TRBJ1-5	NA	TGCGCCAGCAGCGGGGACAGGGGGCAGCCCCAGCATTTT	CASSGDRGQPQHF
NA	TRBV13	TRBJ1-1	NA	TGTGCCAGCAGCTTCGGGGGGGGGTACACTGAAGCTTTCTTT	CASSFGGGYTEAFF
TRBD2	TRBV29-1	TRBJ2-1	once	TGCAGCGTTGAAGATCGGGGGGGTTTCCATAAGAGCTCCTACAATGAGCAGTTCTTC	CSVEDRGGFHKSSYNEQFF
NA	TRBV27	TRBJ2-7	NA	TGTGCCAGCAGTTTCGCAGGTAACTACGAGCAGTACTTC	CASSFAGNYEQYF
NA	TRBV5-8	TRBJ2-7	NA	TGTGCCAGCAGCTTGGAGGGGTACGAGCAGTACTTC	CASSLEGYEQYF
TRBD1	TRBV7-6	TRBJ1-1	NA	TGTGCCAGCAGCTTAGTGGCAGGGGGCTGGTCTGAAGCTTTCTTT	CASSLVAGGWSEAFF
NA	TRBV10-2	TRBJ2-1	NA	TGCGCCAGCGGAGAGGACTTAACCTACAATGAGCAGTTCTTC	CASGEDLTYNEQFF
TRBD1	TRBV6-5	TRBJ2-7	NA	TGTGCCAGCAGGGACGGGACAGGGGGCTCCTACGAGCAGTACTTC	CASRDGTGGSYEQYF
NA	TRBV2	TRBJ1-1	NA	TGTGCCAGCAGTTTCCCCGGAACAGGTGAGAGTGAAGCTTTCTTT	CASSFPGTGESEAFF
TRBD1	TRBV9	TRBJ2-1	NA	TGTGCCAGCAGCGGAGGAACGGGACAGGGGGCGGATGATGAGCAGTTCTTC	CASSGGTGQGADDEQFF
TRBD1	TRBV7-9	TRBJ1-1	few	TGTGCCAGCAGCCAGTGGACAGGGAGAAGTGAAGCTTTCTTT	CASSQWTGRSEAFF
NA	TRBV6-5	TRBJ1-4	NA	TGTGCCAGCGGAGGGGGGGTTGGGGGTGAAAAACTGTTTTTT	CASGGGVGGEKLFF
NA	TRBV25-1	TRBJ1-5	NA	TGTGCCACCTCCGAGGGCAATCAGCCCCAGCATTTT	CATSEGNQPQHF
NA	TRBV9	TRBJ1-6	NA	TGTGCCAGCAGCGGTGGGGACACCGCATCCTATAATTCACCCCTCCACTTT	CASSGGDTASYNSPLHF
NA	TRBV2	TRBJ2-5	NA	TGTGCCACCCTGCGACAAACGGATGGGGAGACCCAGTACTTC	CATLRQTDGETQYF
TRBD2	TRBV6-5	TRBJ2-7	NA	TGTGCCAGCACCACACTAGCGGGGGGGAGCGAGCAGTACTTC	CASTTLAGGSEQYF
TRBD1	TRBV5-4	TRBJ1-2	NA	TGTGCCAGCACCAACCCAGACAGGGTTGATGGCTACACCTTC	CASTNPDRVDGYTF
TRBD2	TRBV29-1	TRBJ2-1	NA	TGCAGCGTTGAAGATGGGGGACTAGTGAGGAATGAGCAGTTCTTC	CSVEDGGLVRNEQFF
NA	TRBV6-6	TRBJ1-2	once	TGTGCCGGAGGATTTAACTATGGCTACACCTTC	CAGGFNYGYTF
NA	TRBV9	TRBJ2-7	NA	TGTGCCAGCAGCGTAGAAGGGGGAAGGTACGAGCAGTACTTC	CASSVEGGRYEQYF
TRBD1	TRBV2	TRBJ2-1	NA	TGTGCCAGCAGTGAACATCACGGACAGGGGGCCGGAGGGGAGCAGTTCTTC	CASSEHHGQGAGGEQFF
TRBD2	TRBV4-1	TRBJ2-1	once	TGCGCCAGCAGCCAAGCGGTAGCGGGGGAGGCTGAGCAGTTCTTC	CASSQAVAGEAEQFF
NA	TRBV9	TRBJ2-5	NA	TGTGCCAGCACTAGCAGGGGGGAAAGAGAGACCCAGTACTTC	CASTSRGERETQYF
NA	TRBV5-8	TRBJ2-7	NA	TGTGCCGGGGCTGGGCCCTCCTACGAGCAGTACTTC	CAGAGPSYEQYF
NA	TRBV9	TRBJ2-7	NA	TGTGCCAGCAGCGTAGGGGACAAGCCCTACGAGCAGTACTTC	CASSVGDKPYEQYF
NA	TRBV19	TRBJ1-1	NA	TGTGCTACAGCCCTAAGCAACACTGAAGCTTTCTTT	CATALSNTEAFF
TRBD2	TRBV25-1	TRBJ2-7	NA	TGTGCCAGCAGTGGCGCGGGGGATCCCCCCATAACCTACGAGCAGTACTTC	CASSGAGDPPITYEQYF
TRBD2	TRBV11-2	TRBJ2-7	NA	TGTGCCAGCAGCTTAGGGGGCGGGGGGTTCTACGAGCAGTACTTC	CASSLGGGGFYEQYF
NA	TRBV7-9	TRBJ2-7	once	TGTGCCAGCAGCCACCGGGAGTCGAGCTCCTACGAGCAGTACTTC	CASSHRESSSYEQYF